The T cell receptor beta chain described here comes from a study of a mutant IDH1 vaccine in newly diagnosed glioma. TCRdb's table, derived via immunoSEQ multiplex PCR, lists solely in-frame clones and lacks some. The sample holds 52,000 or so clones, around 80% seen once. Comment on this clone: What it binds is not known.

Trimming took off 0 bases at V and 2 bases at J, with 5 bases between the two ends. Germline CDR1 SGHRS, CDR2 YFSETQ. This CDR3 contains 13 residues. Time point noted: week 23, last vaccination. Each dose of the vaccine consisted of 300 ug of mutant IDH1 20-mer peptide, with topical imiquimod. This specimen consisted of PBMCs, obtained from a glioma patient whose treatment included an IDH1 peptide vaccine. The sequence was obtained from a woman aged 35 to 49 with glioma. Some clones in this sample may be carry-over from other donors' samples. The rearrangement uses TRBV5-1 and TRBJ1-1; D is unresolved. The CDR3 region has the DNA TGCGCCAGCAGCTTGGGGGGAAACACTGAAGCTTTCTTT. Its translation: CASSLGGNTEAFF.